This T cell receptor beta chain was profiled in a study of beta chain features in type 1 diabetes (dated by TCRdb to the late 2010s). Regarding the study in general: No differences in mean age, gender distribution, total cell number or subset yield were found between patients and healthy donors. A total of over 95,000,000 sorted cells were examined across all samples, and RNA yield correlated strongly with the number of cells per subset. The study compared the TCRB repertoires of sorted circulating CD4+ T cell subsets in recently diagnosed type 1 diabetes patients with those in matched healthy donors. Regulatory and stem cell-like memory subsets were obtained from only 8 patients and about 8 healthy donors, while naive and central memory subsets were obtained from all 30 or so donors. What the work shows at the level of the full study, not this receptor alone: Because cDNA was sequenced instead of genomic DNA, highly expressing activated cells could be over-represented, though the groups showed no difference in activation or CD3 levels. PCR might favor shorter templates, but patient and control samples were amplified and corrected together, so any skew would affect both groups equally. Fewer insertions and more nucleotide deletions at VDJ recombination sites were observed in patients with type 1 diabetes, implying thymic rearrangement abnormalities. Type 1 diabetes patients showed a moderate but significant shortening of TCRB CDR3 length in all four CD4+ subsets. Naive, central memory and regulatory TCRB repertoires appeared more similar among patients than among healthy donors. HLA sub-analyses involved small numbers of individuals, so any influence of HLA type on TCRB rearrangement remained unresolved.

Each donor gave one peripheral blood draw, averaging roughly 100 mL, which was collected into heparinised tubes. A BD FACSAria II and a panel including CD45RO, CCR7, CD25, CD127, CD95 and CD27 were used to sort naive, central memory, regulatory and stem cell-like memory CD4+ T cells. A purity above 98% was achieved for all sorted populations. PBMCs were isolated immediately by Lymphoprep density gradient centrifugation and stained directly without culture. So that batch effects would be minimized, each experiment stained and sorted samples in pairs, pairing one healthy donor with one patient. The entire amount of isolated RNA was reverse transcribed using the High Capacity cDNA Reverse Transcription Kit, so the sequenced TCRB transcripts were expressed ones. Naive, central memory and regulatory T cell samples underwent deep immunoSEQ sequencing, averaging roughly 3.4 million total reads per sample. Sorted cells were lysed in RLT buffer, and RNA was extracted using DNase-treated RNeasy Micro or Mini kits according to cell number. To prevent cross-contamination, each cell subset was processed individually, whereas patient and healthy donor samples were processed jointly. TCRB sequences were amplified from cDNA with the immunoSEQ multiplex PCR, producing 87-bp fragments spanning the CDR3 region. Amplicons were sequenced on the Illumina HiSeq platform. The original pipeline was this. Synthetic template baselines were used to correct PCR bias computationally, reads within Hamming distance 2 were collapsed together, and singletons that could not be merged were discarded. Reads were aligned to IMGT to assign V, D and J genes, CDR3 length, and insertions or deletions at six rearrangement sites. Within each subset, clonotype counts were normalized to the number of sorted cells before true diversity and Gini coefficients were calculated with the tcR R package. Repertoire sharing was quantified using the overlap coefficient calculated on TCRB nucleotide sequences. The immuneACCESS repertoire file appears here via TCRdb, limited to in-frame rearrangements. These files lack a portion of the clones; in checked studies, under half of the deficit traces to unresolved V genes, and the cause of the others is not known. V and J calls and clone size come straight from that table; D and trimming were deduced from the DNA. This sample has about 210,000 clones in its table, and under 13% of those were observed once. The ten top clones hold over 1% of the sample.

Worth noting for this clone: Which antigen it targets is not known. The record has no base qualities; no much larger clone is one base away.

Sequences SGHRS (CDR1) and YFSETQ (CDR2) are obtained from the germline V gene. Trimming costs V 0 bases and J 2 bases, and their ends lie 14 bases apart. Including cysteine and phenylalanine, the CDR3 has 16 amino acids. CDR3 DNA only is kept here, 48 bases in frame from base 1. The sequenced sample was central memory CD4+ T cells from blood. The chain employs TRBV5-1 and TRBJ2-5; the D gene is tentatively TRBD1 or TRBD2, each matching 6 bases. The TCR was taken from a man younger than 35 in good health. The nucleotides are TGCGCCAGCAGCTTGGCCGGGGGACATCGACAAGAGACCCAGTACTTC. Its protein reads: CASSLAGGHRQETQYF.